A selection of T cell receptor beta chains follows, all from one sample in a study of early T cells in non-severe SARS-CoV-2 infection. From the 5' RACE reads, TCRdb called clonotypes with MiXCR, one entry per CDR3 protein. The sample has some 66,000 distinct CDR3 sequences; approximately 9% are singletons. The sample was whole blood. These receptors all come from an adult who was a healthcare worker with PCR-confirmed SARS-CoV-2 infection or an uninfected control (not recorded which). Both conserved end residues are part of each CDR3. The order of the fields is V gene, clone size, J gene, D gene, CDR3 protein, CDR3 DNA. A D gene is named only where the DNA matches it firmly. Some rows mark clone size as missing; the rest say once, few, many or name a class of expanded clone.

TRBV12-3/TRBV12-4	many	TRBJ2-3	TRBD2	CASSSRGVLLAGGTDTQYF	TGTGCCAGCAGTAGCCGAGGGGTTTTACTAGCGGGAGGCACAGATACGCAGTATTTT
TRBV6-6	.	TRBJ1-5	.	CASSRGGNQPQHF	TGTGCCAGCAGCAGGGGCGGCAATCAGCCCCAGCATTTT
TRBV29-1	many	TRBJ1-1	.	CSTQSGGHTEAFF	TGCAGTACCCAATCAGGAGGGCACACTGAAGCTTTCTTT
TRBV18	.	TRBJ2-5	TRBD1	CASSRGQRETQYF	TGTGCCAGCTCGAGGGGACAGCGAGAGACCCAGTACTTC
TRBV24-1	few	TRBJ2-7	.	CATSDASAGSYEQYF	TGTGCCACCAGTGACGCCTCAGCGGGCTCCTACGAGCAGTACTTC
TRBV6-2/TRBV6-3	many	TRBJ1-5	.	CASSATDNQPQHF	TGTGCCAGCAGTGCGACAGACAATCAGCCCCAGCATTTT
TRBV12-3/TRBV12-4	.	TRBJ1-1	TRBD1	CASRTGMNTEAFF	TGTGCCAGCCGGACAGGCATGAACACTGAAGCTTTCTTT
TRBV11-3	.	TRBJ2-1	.	CASSLGGDSSYNEQFF	TGTGCCAGCAGCTTAGGGGGAGACAGCTCCTACAATGAGCAGTTCTTC
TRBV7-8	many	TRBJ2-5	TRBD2	CASSSGLAVQETQYF	TGTGCCAGCAGCTCGGGACTAGCGGTCCAAGAGACCCAGTACTTC
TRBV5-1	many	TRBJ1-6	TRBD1	CASSSPPGQVNSPLHF	TGCGCCAGCAGCTCCCCCCCGGGACAGGTCAATTCACCCCTCCACTTT
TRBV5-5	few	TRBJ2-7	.	CASSRGNSYEQYF	TGTGCCAGCAGCCGAGGTAACTCCTACGAGCAGTACTTC
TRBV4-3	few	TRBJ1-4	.	CASSQDLRGEKLFF	TGCGCCAGCAGCCAAGATTTACGGGGCGAAAAACTGTTTTTT
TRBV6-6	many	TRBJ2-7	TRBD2	CASSYVGGSSYEQYF	TGTGCCAGCAGTTACGTGGGCGGGAGCTCCTACGAGCAGTACTTC
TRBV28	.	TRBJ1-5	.	CASSLFSQPQHF	TGTGCCAGCAGTTTATTCTCGCAGCCCCAGCATTTT
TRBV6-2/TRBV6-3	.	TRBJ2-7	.	CASSYSPVSFYEQYF	TGTGCCAGCAGTTACTCACCTGTCTCCTTCTACGAGCAGTACTTC
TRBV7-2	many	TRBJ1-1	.	CASSPNAIDTEAFF	TGTGCCAGCAGCCCGAACGCGATAGACACTGAAGCTTTCTTT
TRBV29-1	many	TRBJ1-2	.	CSVDGVGGGYTF	TGCAGCGTTGATGGTGTCGGGGGAGGCTACACCTTC
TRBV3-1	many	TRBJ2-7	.	CASSQGQGVYEQYF	TGTGCCAGCAGCCAAGGGCAGGGTGTCTACGAGCAGTACTTC
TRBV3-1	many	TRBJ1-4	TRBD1	CASSQTGQDNEKLFF	TGTGCCAGCAGCCAGACGGGACAGGATAATGAAAAACTGTTTTTT
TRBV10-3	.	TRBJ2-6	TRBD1	CAISPTGGSGANVLTF	TGTGCCATCAGCCCGACAGGGGGCAGTGGGGCCAACGTCCTGACTTTC
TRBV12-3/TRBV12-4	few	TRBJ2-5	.	CASRSGETQYF	TGTGCCAGCAGGTCGGGGGAGACCCAGTACTTC
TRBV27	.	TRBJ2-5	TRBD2	CASSSGTRGETQYF	TGTGCCAGCAGTTCGGGGACTAGAGGCGAGACCCAGTACTTC
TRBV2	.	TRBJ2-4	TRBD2	CASQAGGSENIQYF	TGTGCCAGCCAAGCGGGAGGATCCGAAAACATTCAGTACTTC
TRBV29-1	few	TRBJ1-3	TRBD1	CSVEDQGAGNTIYF	TGCAGCGTTGAAGATCAGGGGGCTGGAAACACCATATATTTT
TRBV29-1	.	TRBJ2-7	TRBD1	CSVLVTGVFELVNEQYF	TGCAGCGTTCTTGTGACAGGGGTTTTCGAATTGGTAAACGAGCAGTACTTC
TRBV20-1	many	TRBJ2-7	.	CSAPHGGNPYEQYF	TGCAGTGCACCACATGGCGGGAATCCCTACGAGCAGTACTTC
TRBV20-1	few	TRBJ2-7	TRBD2	CSARDSASGRLFYEQYF	TGCAGTGCTAGAGATTCGGCTAGCGGGAGACTATTTTACGAGCAGTACTTC
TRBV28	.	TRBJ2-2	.	CASSLWRGKAGELFF	TGTGCCAGCAGTCTGTGGCGGGGCAAGGCCGGGGAGCTGTTTTTT
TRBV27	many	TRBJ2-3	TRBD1	CASSLRQGEVDTQYF	TGTGCCAGCAGTTTAAGACAGGGAGAGGTAGATACGCAGTATTTT
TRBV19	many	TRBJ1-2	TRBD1	CASSNQGANYGYTF	TGTGCCAGTAGTAATCAGGGGGCTAACTATGGCTACACCTTC
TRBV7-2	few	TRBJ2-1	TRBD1	CASSLRDSLYNEQFF	TGTGCCAGCAGCTTAAGGGACAGTCTGTACAATGAGCAGTTCTTC
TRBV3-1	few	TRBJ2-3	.	CASSPGGQQDTQYF	TGTGCCAGCAGCCCTGGCGGACAGCAGGATACGCAGTATTTT